This entry concerns a single T cell receptor (beta chain). This specimen belongs to a study of blood T cell repertoires in COVID-19. Study as a whole: Acute-phase and convalescent COVID-19 samples originated in the United States, Italy and Spain. In each case, the material was cDNA or gDNA derived from T cells, B-cell-depleted T cells, or PBMCs.

Authors' methods: Estimation of nucleated cell counts relied on the amplification of reference gene primers. Data came from immunoSEQ multiplex PCR; TCRdb stores just in-frame clones and leaves some out. That table is the source of V, J and clone size, and D and trimming were worked out from the DNA. The sample contains around 29,000 clones, about 70% of which appear only once. This CDR3 is 20 amino acids long. V was pared by 3 bases and J by 1 base, with 25 bases between. Germline values: CDR1 MDHEN, CDR2 SYDVKM. Sequences were obtained from peripheral blood. The rearrangement links TRBV28 to TRBJ2-1; maybe TRBD2 (6 bases). The TCR originated in a human donor in a cohort sampled during active COVID-19. This CDR3 is CASSLWTIRRRLLSYNEQFF. CDR3 sequence (DNA): TGTGCCAGCAGTTTGTGGACTATTCGCCGGAGACTCCTATCCTACAATGAGCAGTTCTTC.